This T cell receptor beta chain was sequenced for a study of human T cells and chemical hapten exposure (dated by TCRdb to about 2021). About the study as a whole: Libraries were combined into a pool for sequencing, and differences in TCR yield between samples came mainly from small differences in library volumes within the pool. Peripheral blood TCR repertoire changes were tracked in vivo in alopecia patients during primary and secondary sensitization to the hapten diphenylcyclopropenone (DPC). Both TCR alpha and TCR beta chains were sequenced from each blood RNA sample.

Receptors were amplified or captured by 5' RACE. TCRdb lists the instrument as Illumina MiSeq. During library preparation, unique molecular identifiers were attached to individual cDNA molecules so that TCRs could be counted in a quantitative, reproducible way. The authors processed their data as follows. A median of roughly 98,000 TCRs per sample was observed, with a range of roughly 20,000 to 700,000. V, J and CDR3 annotation of the TCR reads was performed with the Decombinator software suite. Every sample was subsampled to the same number of TCRs (28,000) for the PS versus PT1 abundance plots. Expanded TCRs were defined as absent before sensitization and observed at least eight times at the 2-week time point. TCRdb redid the processing of the public reads, applying fastp at Q25 and MiXCR, and retained in-frame beta chains. CDR3 protein duplicates are merged, each entry listing the most common genes and DNA. The V and J calls and clone size come from TCRdb's table, not from the authors' own analysis. The sample contains around 100,000 distinct CDR3 sequences, approximately 19% of them found a single time. The ten top clones hold around 2.8% of the sample.

Total RNA was extracted from unfractionated whole blood that had been collected in Tempus Blood RNA tubes. A handful of healthy volunteers acted as controls for TCR sequencing and had blood drawn at day 0, 2 weeks and 6 weeks. This clonotype was seen a few times. What this receptor recognizes is not known. No base quality values were provided; no much bigger clone lies one nucleotide off. The CDR1 and CDR2 encoded by the germline V gene (reference sequence) are SEHNR and FQNEAQ. The CDR3, cysteine through phenylalanine, is 15 amino acids long. The entry retains the CDR3 DNA only, 45 bases that are in frame from base 1. V lost 4 bases and J lost 0 bases; the stretch between them is 11 bases long. The paper as a whole reports these results and caveats: After repeated subsampling, changes were observed in the strength of the expansion versus patch-test correlation and in the threshold at which the correlation became significant. No change with DPC sensitization was found in the number of TCRs above 1 in 1000 frequency, and no evidence of global repertoire structure alterations was found.

The sequence links TRBV7-9 to TRBJ2-3; the best D guess is TRBD2, with 6 bases matching. The sequence came from a human donor in good health. The CDR3 region: CASSSYSGSTDTQYF. The sequenced DNA is TGTGCCAGCAGCTCCTATAGCGGAAGCACAGATACGCAGTATTTT. This CDR3, with the reference TRBV7-9 and TRBJ2-3 proteins standing in past its ends, gives the full variable domain DTGVSQNPRHKITKRGQNVTFRCDPISEHNRLYWYRQTLGQGPEFLTYFQNEAQLEKSRLLSDRFSAERPKGSFSTLEIQRTEQGDSAMYLCASSSYSGSTDTQYFGPGTRLTVL.